This T cell receptor (beta chain) comes out of a study of T cells of healthy individuals (dated by TCRdb to between 2018 and 2020). The CDR3 goes from the cysteine to the phenylalanine over 13 residues. CDR3 DNA is the only sequence kept; it has 39 bases, read in frame from the first base. Germline trimming: 4 bases from V, 9 bases from J; junction bases outside gene matches: 7. Sequences SGHNT (CDR1) and YYREEE (CDR2) are obtained from the germline V gene (reference sequence). This clonotype was detected ten times or more. Its antigen has not been determined. Base qualities are not provided; no much larger clone lies one nucleotide away. The library relied on 5' RACE. TCRdb records Illumina MiSeq as the sequencer. Using fastp trimming at Q25 and MiXCR clonotype assembly, TCRdb reanalyzed the public sequencing data and kept in-frame beta chains. Duplicate CDR3 protein sequences are folded into a single record with the most common DNA and genes. For this sample there are approximately 58,000 distinct CDR3 sequences; about 14% appear just once. The top ten clonotypes cover about 16% of the sample.

The TCR comes from a human donor in good health. The chain employs TRBV5-4 and TRBJ1-1, with 9 bases aligning to TRBD1. The bases read TGTGCCAGCAGCCGTGATCACAGGGGGCAAGCTTTCTTT. Its protein product is CASSRDHRGQAFF.